Described below is a single TCR beta chain sequence and its context. V lost 4 bases to trimming and J lost 0 bases; unmatched junction nucleotides: 15. Germline CDR1 reads SGHRS; CDR2 reads YFSETQ. CDR3 size: 18 residues. The data are from a study of blood T cell repertoires in COVID-19. Study information: Researchers got acute and convalescent COVID-19 samples from the United States, Italy and Spain. PBMCs, B-cell-depleted T cells, or T cells were the source of the cDNA or gDNA that made up the material.

How the authors handled the data: Amplification of reference gene primers was used by the study to estimate nucleated cell counts. Clones were sequenced by immunoSEQ multiplex PCR, and TCRdb holds only the in-frame ones, with some missing. V, J and clone size reflect that table, while D and trimming were determined from the DNA. Here the sample spans approximately 69,000 clones, 65% to 85% being singletons. Sample: peripheral blood. The receptor's source is a woman aged 55-75 years with acute or convalescent COVID-19. The V call is TRBV5-1, the J call TRBJ2-7, with TRBD1 identical over 8 bases. CDR3 nucleotide sequence: TGCGCCAGCAGCCACGGACAGGGAGCTATTGCAAACTCCTACGAGCAGTACTTC. Protein: CASSHGQGAIANSYEQYF.